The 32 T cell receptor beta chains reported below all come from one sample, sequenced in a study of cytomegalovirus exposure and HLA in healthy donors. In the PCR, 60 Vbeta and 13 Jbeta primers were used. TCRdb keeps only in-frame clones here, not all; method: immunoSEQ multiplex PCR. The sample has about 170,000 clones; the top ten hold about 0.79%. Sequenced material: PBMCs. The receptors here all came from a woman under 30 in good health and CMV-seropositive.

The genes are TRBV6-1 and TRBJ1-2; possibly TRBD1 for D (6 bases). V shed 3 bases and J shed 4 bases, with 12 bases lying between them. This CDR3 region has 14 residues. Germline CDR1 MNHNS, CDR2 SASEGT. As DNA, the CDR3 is TGTGCCAGCAGTGACGGGGGGCGCATCTATGGCTACACCTTC. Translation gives CASSDGGRIYGYTF.

The CDR3 DNA follows: TGTGCCAGCATGTCGGGGGAGGGTAATGAAAAACTGTTTTTT. Translated, it gives CASMSGEGNEKLFF. The genes are TRBV7-9 and TRBJ1-4, with D perhaps matching TRBD1 (5 bases). The germline gives CDR1 SEHNR, CDR2 FQNEAQ (reference sequence). Trimming removed 7 bases from V and 4 bases from J, with 13 bases in between. The CDR3 consists of 14 residues.

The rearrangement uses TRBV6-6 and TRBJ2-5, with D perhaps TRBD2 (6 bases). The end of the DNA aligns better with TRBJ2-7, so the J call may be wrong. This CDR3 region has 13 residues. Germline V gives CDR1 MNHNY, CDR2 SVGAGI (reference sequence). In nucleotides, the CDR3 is TGTGCCAGCAGTTACCCGGGGGTCTACGAGCAGTACTTC. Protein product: CASSYPGVYEQYF.

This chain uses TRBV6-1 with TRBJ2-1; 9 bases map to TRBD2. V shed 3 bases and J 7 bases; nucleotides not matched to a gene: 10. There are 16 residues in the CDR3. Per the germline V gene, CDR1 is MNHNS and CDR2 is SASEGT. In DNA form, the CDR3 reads TGTGCCAGCAGTGACTTCGGGCTAGCGGGGAGTAATGAGCAGTTCTTC. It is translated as CASSDFGLAGSNEQFF.

The CDR3 DNA follows: TGTGCCAGCAGCTCCCCGCCTAAGAGCCCGGTGCAGTTCTTC. It translates to CASSSPPKSPVQFF. The rearrangement links TRBV13 to TRBJ2-1, with unresolved D. This CDR3 contains 14 residues. V was clipped by 4 bases and J by 12 bases, with 19 bases between them. The germline CDR1 and CDR2 sequences are PRHDT and FYEKMQ (reference sequence).

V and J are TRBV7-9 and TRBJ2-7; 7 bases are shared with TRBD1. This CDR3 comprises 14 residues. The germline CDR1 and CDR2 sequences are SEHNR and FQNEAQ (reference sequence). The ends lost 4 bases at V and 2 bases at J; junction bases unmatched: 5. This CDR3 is CASSSKTGTYEQYF. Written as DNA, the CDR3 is TGTGCCAGCAGCTCGAAGACAGGGACCTACGAGCAGTACTTC.

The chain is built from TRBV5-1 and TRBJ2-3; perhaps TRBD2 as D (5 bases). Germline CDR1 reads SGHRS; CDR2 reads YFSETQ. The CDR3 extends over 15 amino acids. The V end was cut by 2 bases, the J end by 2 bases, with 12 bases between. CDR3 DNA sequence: TGCGCCAGCAGCTTCTCCAGCGGAAACACAGATACGCAGTATTTT. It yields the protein CASSFSSGNTDTQYF.

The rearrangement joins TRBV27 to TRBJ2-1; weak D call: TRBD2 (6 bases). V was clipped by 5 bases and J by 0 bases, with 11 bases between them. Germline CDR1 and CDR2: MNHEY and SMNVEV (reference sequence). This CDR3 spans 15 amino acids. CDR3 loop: CASSPLADSYNEQFF. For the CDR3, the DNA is TGTGCCAGCAGTCCCTTAGCGGACTCCTACAATGAGCAGTTCTTC.

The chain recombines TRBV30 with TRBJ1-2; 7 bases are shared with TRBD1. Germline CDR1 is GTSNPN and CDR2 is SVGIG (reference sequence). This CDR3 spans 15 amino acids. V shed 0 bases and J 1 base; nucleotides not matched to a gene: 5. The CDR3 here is CAWSVRGQINYGYTF. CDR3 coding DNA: TGTGCCTGGAGTGTACGGGGACAGATTAACTATGGCTACACCTTC.

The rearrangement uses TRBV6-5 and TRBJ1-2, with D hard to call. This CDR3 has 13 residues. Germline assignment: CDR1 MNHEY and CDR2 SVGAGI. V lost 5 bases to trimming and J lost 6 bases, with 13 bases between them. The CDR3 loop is CASSRAGVDGYTF. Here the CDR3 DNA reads TGTGCCAGCAGTCGCGCCGGGGTGGATGGCTACACCTTC.

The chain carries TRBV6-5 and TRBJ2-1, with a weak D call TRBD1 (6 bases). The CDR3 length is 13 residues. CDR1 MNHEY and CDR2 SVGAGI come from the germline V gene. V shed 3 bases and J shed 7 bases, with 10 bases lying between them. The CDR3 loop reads CASSYTGWNEQFF. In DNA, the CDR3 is TGTGCCAGCAGTTATACAGGGTGGAATGAGCAGTTCTTC.

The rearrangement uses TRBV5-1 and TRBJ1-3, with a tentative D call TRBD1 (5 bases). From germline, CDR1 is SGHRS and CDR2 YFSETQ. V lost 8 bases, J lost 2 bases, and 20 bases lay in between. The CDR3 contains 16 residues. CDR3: CARETGGYGAGNTIYF. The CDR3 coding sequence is TGCGCCAGGGAAACCGGGGGGTACGGTGCTGGAAACACCATATATTTT.

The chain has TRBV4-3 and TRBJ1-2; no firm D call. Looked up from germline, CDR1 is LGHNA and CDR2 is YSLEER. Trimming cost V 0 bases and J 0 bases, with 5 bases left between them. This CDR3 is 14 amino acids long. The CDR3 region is CASSQESTNYGYTF. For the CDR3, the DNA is TGCGCCAGCAGCCAAGAAAGCACTAACTATGGCTACACCTTC.

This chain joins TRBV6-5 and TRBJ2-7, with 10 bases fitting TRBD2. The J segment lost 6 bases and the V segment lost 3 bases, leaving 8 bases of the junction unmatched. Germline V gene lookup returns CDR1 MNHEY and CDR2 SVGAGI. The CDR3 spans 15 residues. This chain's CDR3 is CASSYGLAGESEQYF. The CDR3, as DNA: TGTGCCAGCAGTTATGGGCTAGCGGGAGAGAGCGAGCAGTACTTC.

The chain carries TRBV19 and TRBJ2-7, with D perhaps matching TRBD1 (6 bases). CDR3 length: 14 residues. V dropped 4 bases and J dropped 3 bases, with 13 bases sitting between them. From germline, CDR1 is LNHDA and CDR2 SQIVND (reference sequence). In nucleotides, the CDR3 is TGTGCCAGTAGTAGGGCAGGGGCCTACTACGAGCAGTACTTC. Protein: CASSRAGAYYEQYF.

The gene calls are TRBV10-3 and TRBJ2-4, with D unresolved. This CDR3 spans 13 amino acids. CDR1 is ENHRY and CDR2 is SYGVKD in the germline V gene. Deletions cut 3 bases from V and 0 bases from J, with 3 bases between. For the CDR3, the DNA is TGTGCCATCAGTGACTTAGCCAAAAACATTCAGTACTTC. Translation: CAISDLAKNIQYF.

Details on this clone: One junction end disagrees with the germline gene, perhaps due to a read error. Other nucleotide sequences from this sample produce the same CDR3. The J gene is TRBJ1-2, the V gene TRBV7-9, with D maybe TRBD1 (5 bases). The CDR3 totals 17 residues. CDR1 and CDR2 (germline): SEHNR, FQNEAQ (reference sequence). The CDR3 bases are TGTGCTAGCAGCTCCCACCTAAAACAGGCCGGCGATCGGGGCTACACCTTC. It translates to CASSSHLKQAGDRGYTF.

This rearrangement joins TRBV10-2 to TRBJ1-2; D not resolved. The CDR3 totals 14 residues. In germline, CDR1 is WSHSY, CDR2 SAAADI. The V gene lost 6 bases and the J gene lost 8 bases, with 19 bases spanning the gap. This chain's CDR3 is CASSARAGLLGYTF. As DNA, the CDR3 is TGCGCCAGCAGCGCCCGGGCGGGCCTTCTAGGCTACACCTTC.

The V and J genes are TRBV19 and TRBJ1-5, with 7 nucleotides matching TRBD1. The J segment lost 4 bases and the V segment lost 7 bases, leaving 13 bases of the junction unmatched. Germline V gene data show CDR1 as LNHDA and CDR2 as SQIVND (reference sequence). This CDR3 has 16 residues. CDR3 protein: CASTRQAGTANQPQHF. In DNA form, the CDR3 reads TGTGCCAGTACCAGACAGGCAGGGACAGCTAATCAGCCCCAGCATTTT.

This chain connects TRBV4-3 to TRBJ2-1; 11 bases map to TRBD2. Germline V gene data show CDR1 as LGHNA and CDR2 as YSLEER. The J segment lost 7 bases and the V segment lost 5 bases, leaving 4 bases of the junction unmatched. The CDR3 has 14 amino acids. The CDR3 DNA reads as TGCGCCAGCAGCTTGCGACTAGCGGGGAATGAGCAGTTCTTC. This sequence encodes CASSLRLAGNEQFF.

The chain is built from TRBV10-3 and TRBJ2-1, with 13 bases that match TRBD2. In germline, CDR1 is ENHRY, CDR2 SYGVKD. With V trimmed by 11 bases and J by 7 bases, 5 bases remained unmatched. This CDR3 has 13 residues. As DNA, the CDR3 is TGTGCCGCCGGACTAGCGGGAGCGAATGAGCAGTTCTTC. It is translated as CAAGLAGANEQFF.

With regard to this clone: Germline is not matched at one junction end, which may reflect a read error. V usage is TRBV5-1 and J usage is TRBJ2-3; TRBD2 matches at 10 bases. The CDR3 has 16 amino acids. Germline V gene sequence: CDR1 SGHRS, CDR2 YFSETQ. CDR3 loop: CVSSLEVAGGGDTQYF. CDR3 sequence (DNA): TGCGTCAGCAGCTTGGAGGTAGCGGGGGGAGGGGATACGCAGTATTTT.

CDR3 bases: TGCGCCAGCAGCTTGGGAGGCGACCGTTCCTATGGCTACACCTTC. This sequence encodes CASSLGGDRSYGYTF. The chain recombines TRBV5-1 with TRBJ1-2; D uncertain. This CDR3 comprises 15 residues. CDR1 is SGHRS and CDR2 is YFSETQ in the germline V gene. V gave up 0 bases and J gave up 4 bases, with 13 bases separating them. The full variable domain, its missing parts supplied by reference TRBV5-1 and TRBJ1-2, is KAGVTQTPRYLIKTRGQQVTLSCSPISGHRSVSWYQQTPGQGLQFLFEYFSETQRNKGNFPGRFSGRQFSNSRSEMNVSTLELGDSALYLCASSLGGDRSYGYTFGSGTRLTVV.

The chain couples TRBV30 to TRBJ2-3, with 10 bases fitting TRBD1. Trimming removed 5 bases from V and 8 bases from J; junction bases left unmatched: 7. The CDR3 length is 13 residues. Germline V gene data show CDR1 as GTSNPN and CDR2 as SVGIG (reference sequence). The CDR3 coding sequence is TGTGCCTGGGGGACAGGGGCACTTGGTACGCAGTATTTT. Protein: CAWGTGALGTQYF.

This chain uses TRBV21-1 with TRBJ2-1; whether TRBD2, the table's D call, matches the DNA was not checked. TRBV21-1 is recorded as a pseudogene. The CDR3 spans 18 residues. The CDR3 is CASSKDTGTRGPYNEQFF. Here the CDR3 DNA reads TGTGCCAGCAGCAAGGATACCGGGACTAGGGGTCCCTACAATGAGCAGTTCTTC.

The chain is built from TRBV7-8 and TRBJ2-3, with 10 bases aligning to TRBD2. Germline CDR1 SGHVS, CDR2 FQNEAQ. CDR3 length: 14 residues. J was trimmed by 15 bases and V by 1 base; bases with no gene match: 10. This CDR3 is CASSLDERGGRGYF. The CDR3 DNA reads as TGTGCCAGCAGCTTAGATGAGCGGGGGGGCCGAGGTTATTTT.

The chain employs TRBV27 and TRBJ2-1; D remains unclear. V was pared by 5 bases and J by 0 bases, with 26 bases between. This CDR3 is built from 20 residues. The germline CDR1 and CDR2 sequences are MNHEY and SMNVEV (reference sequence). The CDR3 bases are TGTGCCAGCAGTCCCCCGTCTACCCTACTGATGAAAAGCTCCTACAATGAGCAGTTCTTC. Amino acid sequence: CASSPPSTLLMKSSYNEQFF.

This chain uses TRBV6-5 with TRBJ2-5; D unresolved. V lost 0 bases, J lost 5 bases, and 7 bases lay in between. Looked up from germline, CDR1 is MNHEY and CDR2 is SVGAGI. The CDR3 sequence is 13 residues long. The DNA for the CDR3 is TGTGCCAGCAGTTACTCGACCGGGGAGACCCAGTACTTC. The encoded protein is CASSYSTGETQYF.

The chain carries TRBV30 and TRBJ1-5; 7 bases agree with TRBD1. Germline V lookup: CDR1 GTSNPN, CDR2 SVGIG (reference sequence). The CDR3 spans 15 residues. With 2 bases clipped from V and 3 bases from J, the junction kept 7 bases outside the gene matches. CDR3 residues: CAWSLPGTDNQPQHF. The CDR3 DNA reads TGTGCCTGGAGTCTCCCCGGGACAGACAATCAGCCCCAGCATTTT. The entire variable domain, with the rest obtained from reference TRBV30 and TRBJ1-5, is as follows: SQTIHQWPATLVQPVGSPLSLECTVEGTSNPNLYWYRQAAGRGLQLLFYSVGIGQISSEVPQNLSASRPQDRQFILSSKKLLLSDSGFYLCAWSLPGTDNQPQHFGDGTRLSIL.

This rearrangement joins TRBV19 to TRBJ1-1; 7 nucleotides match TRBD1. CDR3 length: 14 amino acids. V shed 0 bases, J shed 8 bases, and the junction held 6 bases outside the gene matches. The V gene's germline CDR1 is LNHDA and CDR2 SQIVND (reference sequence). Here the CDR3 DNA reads TGTGCCAGTAGTATAGATGGGACAGCTTTCGAAGCTTTCTTT. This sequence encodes CASSIDGTAFEAFF.

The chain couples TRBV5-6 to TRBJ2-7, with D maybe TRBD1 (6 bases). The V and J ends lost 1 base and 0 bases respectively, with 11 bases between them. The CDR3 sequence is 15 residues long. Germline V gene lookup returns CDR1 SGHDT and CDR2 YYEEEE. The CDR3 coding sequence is TGTGCCAGCAGCTTGTATAGGGACAACTCCTACGAGCAGTACTTC. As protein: CASSLYRDNSYEQYF.

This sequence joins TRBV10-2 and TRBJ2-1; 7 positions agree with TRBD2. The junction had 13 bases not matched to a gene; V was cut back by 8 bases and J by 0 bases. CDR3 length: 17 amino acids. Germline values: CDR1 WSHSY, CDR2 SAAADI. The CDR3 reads CASDKTLAGSSYNEQFF. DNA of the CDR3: TGCGCCAGCGACAAAACTTTAGCGGGTAGCTCCTACAATGAGCAGTTCTTC.